The 15 T cell receptor beta chains below come from one sample, sequenced in a study of shared clonotypes between healthy human individuals. It was CD45RO-negative cells, positively selected for CCR7, that made up naive CD8 cells, with terminally differentiated effector memory CD45RA+ cells excluded. Sequenced by immunoSEQ multiplex PCR; TCRdb stores in-frame clones only, minus some. Of about 600,000 clones in the sample, roughly 98% were seen once. The sample was naive CD8+ T cells sorted from blood. These receptors all come from a young man in good health.

The V gene is TRBV6-6, the J gene TRBJ1-2; 8 bases match TRBD1. CDR1 is MNHNY and CDR2 is SVGAGI in the germline V gene (reference sequence). The CDR3 length is 15 residues. V was pared by 8 bases and J by 4 bases, with 12 bases of the junction left unmatched. CDR3 loop: CASLTQGALSYGYTF. As DNA, the CDR3 is TGTGCCAGCCTCACTCAGGGGGCCCTTTCCTATGGCTACACCTTC.

The V and J genes are TRBV4-1 and TRBJ1-2; D not resolved. The V end was cut by 1 base, the J end by 8 bases, with 17 bases between. Germline CDR1 is MGHRA and CDR2 is YSYEKL. This CDR3 has 15 residues. The CDR3, as DNA: TGCGCCAGCAGCCAAGGTTATGAGACTCACTCGGGCTACACCTTC. It translates to CASSQGYETHSGYTF.

The chain is built from TRBV14 and TRBJ1-1; no reliable D call. V was trimmed by 2 bases and J by 7 bases, leaving 14 bases between them. Germline loops: CDR1 SGHDN, CDR2 FVKESK. The CDR3 loop spans 14 amino acids. The DNA of the CDR3 is TGTGCCAGCAGCCAAAATCTTGGCTATGGTGAAGCTTTCTTT. It specifies CASSQNLGYGEAFF.

V usage is TRBV27 and J usage is TRBJ1-4, with 9 nucleotides matching TRBD1. J was trimmed by 5 bases and V by 4 bases; bases with no gene match: 8. CDR1 and CDR2 (germline): MNHEY, SMNVEV (reference sequence). This CDR3 spans 16 amino acids. The CDR3 here is CASSSLTGGWNEKLFF. In nucleotides, the CDR3 is TGTGCCAGCAGTTCCCTCACAGGGGGCTGGAATGAAAAACTGTTTTTT.

The chain joins TRBV5-4 to TRBJ2-7; TRBD1 matches at 8 bases. V lost 5 bases to trimming and J lost 7 bases; unmatched junction nucleotides: 5. The CDR3 extends over 12 amino acids. Germline CDR1 SGHNT, CDR2 YYREEE (reference sequence). The CDR3 protein is CASSFGQGEQYF. As DNA, the CDR3 is TGTGCCAGCAGTTTCGGACAGGGTGAGCAGTACTTC. Based on the CDR3 plus reference TRBV5-4 and TRBJ2-7, the full variable domain is ETGVTQSPTHLIKTRGQQVTLRCSSQSGHNTVSWYQQALGQGPQFIFQYYREEENGRGNFPPRFSGLQFPNYSSELNVNALELDDSALYLCASSFGQGEQYFGPGTRLTVT.

The J gene is TRBJ1-4, the V gene TRBV27; D call uncertain. The CDR3 runs 15 residues. Germline CDR1 is MNHEY and CDR2 is SMNVEV (reference sequence). V lost 5 bases to trimming and J lost 5 bases, with 15 bases between them. CDR3 protein: CASSPLAPRNEKLFF. As DNA, the CDR3 is TGTGCCAGCAGTCCTCTGGCACCGCGGAATGAAAAACTGTTTTTT.

The CDR3 sequence: CASSEFHNHYEQYF. The CDR3 DNA reads as TGTGCCAGCAGTGAATTCCACAACCACTACGAGCAGTACTTC. The gene calls are TRBV25-1 and TRBJ2-7; D call uncertain. The CDR3 runs 14 residues. Germline V gene lookup returns CDR1 MGHDK and CDR2 SYGVNS. The V end was cut by 1 base, the J end by 3 bases, with 10 bases between.

CDR3 loop: CASSQTRPMNEKLFF. The DNA of the CDR3 is TGTGCCAGCAGCCAAACGCGGCCGATGAATGAAAAACTGTTTTTT. The V call is TRBV14, the J call TRBJ1-4; no reliable D call. The V gene's germline CDR1 is SGHDN and CDR2 FVKESK. This CDR3 spans 15 amino acids. Trimming pared 2 bases from V and 5 bases from J, leaving 12 bases between.

The rearrangement links TRBV7-9 to TRBJ2-2, with D possibly being TRBD2 (5 bases). The ends were cut back, 4 bases at V and 5 bases at J, with 8 bases in the middle. The CDR3 is made up of 13 amino acids. Germline V CDR1 and CDR2: SEHNR, FQNEAQ (reference sequence). In nucleotides, the CDR3 is TGTGCCAGCAGCTGGACTGGGACCGGGGAGCTGTTTTTT. It specifies CASSWTGTGELFF.

The rearrangement joins TRBV5-8 to TRBJ2-7; possibly TRBD1 or TRBD2 for D (5 bases each). The ends were cut back, 2 bases at V and 1 base at J, with 16 bases in the middle. The length of the CDR3 is 16 residues. Germline assignment: CDR1 SGHTS and CDR2 YDEGEE. The CDR3 coding sequence is TGTGCCAGCAGCTTTGGGGGAAACCCCTTTTCCTACGAGCAGTACTTC. As protein: CASSFGGNPFSYEQYF.

The chain recombines TRBV7-9 with TRBJ2-4; 7 positions agree with TRBD2. V was clipped by 5 bases and J by 16 bases; unmatched bases: 8. CDR3 length: 11 amino acids. Germline values: CDR1 SEHNR, CDR2 FQNEAQ (reference sequence). CDR3 protein: CASSPGGTAYF. CDR3 nucleotide sequence: TGTGCCAGCAGCCCCGGGGGGACTGCCTACTTC.

The J gene is TRBJ1-1, the V gene TRBV6-6; 12 bases align to TRBD1. V gave up 9 bases and J gave up 5 bases; unmatched junction bases: 7. Per the germline V gene, CDR1 is MNHNY and CDR2 is SVGAGI (reference sequence). The CDR3 spans 14 residues. The CDR3 bases are TGTGCCAGTAGGGACAGGGGGCGCGAAACTGAAGCTTTCTTT. Protein: CASRDRGRETEAFF.

The chain links TRBV4-1 to TRBJ1-1, with 9 bases fitting TRBD1. V dropped 3 bases and J dropped 4; count of bases not matched to a gene: 3. Germline values: CDR1 MGHRA, CDR2 YSYEKL. This CDR3 is built from 14 residues. The CDR3 DNA follows: TGCGCCAGCAGCCAGCAACAGGGGGCCACTGAAGCTTTCTTT. It codes for CASSQQQGATEAFF.

Concerning this clone: This sample includes further DNA sequences coding for the same CDR3. The chain couples TRBV11-2 to TRBJ2-7; maybe TRBD1 (6 bases). V lost 1 base and J lost 2, with 6 bases in between. The CDR3 length is 13 residues. Germline values: CDR1 SGHAT, CDR2 FQNNGV. This CDR3 reads CASSLGTAYEQYF. CDR3 in DNA: TGTGCCAGCAGCTTAGGGACAGCCTACGAGCAGTACTTC.

The rearrangement uses TRBV7-8 and TRBJ2-7; D may correspond to TRBD1 or TRBD2 (5 bases each). Germline CDR1 and CDR2: SGHVS and FQNEAQ. Trimming took 1 base from V and 2 from J, leaving 12 bases between them. The CDR3 contains 15 residues. The CDR3 sequence is CASSLVPGSTYEQYF. The CDR3 coding sequence is TGTGCCAGCAGCTTAGTACCAGGGAGTACCTACGAGCAGTACTTC. The whole variable domain, filled in from reference TRBV7-8 and TRBJ2-7, reads GAGVSQSPRYKVAKRGQDVALRCDPISGHVSLFWYQQALGQGPEFLTYFQNEAQLDKSGLPSDRFFAERPEGSVSTLKIQRTQQEDSAVYLCASSLVPGSTYEQYFGPGTRLTVT.